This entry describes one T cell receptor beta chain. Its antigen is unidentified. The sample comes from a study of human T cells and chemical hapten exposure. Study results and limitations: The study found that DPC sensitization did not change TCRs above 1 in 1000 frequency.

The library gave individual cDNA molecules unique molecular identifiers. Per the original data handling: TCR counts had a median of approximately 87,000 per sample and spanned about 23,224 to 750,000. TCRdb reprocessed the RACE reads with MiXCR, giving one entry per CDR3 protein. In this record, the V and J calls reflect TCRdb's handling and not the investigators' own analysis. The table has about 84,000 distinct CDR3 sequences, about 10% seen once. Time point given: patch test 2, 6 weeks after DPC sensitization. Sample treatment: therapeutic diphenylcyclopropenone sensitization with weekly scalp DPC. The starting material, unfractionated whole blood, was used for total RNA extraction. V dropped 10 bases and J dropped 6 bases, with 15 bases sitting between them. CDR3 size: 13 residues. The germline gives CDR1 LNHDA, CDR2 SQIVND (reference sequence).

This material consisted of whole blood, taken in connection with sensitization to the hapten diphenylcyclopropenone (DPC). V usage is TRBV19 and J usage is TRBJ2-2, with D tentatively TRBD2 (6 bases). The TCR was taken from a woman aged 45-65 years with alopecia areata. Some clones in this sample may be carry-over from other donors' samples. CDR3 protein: CATRTTSSGELFF. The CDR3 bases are TGTGCCACCCGGACTACTAGCTCCGGGGAGCTGTTTTTT.